This TCR beta chain was profiled in a study of cytomegalovirus exposure and HLA in healthy donors (dated by TCRdb to the late 2010s). Broadly, across the study: According to an earlier analysis of around 600 of the donors, roughly 180 million T cells yielded 117 million unique TCR beta sequences and about 300 Gb of sequence data. Approximately 300 gigabases of sequencing data and tens of millions of unique TCR sequences were included in an early release covering over 600 HLA-typed donors. Of the approximately 400 genotyped donors, roughly 80% fell in the genetic ancestry cluster associated with self-reported Caucasian donors. The study was designed to test whether signatures of past pathogen exposure could be identified by cataloging public T cell receptors. The T cell repertoires of 700 or so subjects were profiled by immunosequencing and related to cytomegalovirus serostatus. In addition to the first cohort of hundreds of subjects, a separate validation cohort of 120 different subjects was used. High-throughput TCR immunosequencing, statistical association of individual TCRs with disease status, and machine learning were combined to predict cytomegalovirus infection status. A later analysis re-analyzed previously published TCR beta repertoires from 500 to 700 donors and added high-resolution HLA genotyping to study TCR occurrence patterns. In the later analysis, no new phenotypic data were used to find candidate immune exposures; instead, reliance was placed on TCR beta sequences and their occurrence across donors. In an earlier analysis of about 590 of the donors, high-throughput TCR beta sequencing was used to judge whether each TCR beta V gene segment behaved as functional or pseudogenic. Donor age, sex, ethnicity and CMV serostatus were collected together with the repertoire data. Genome-wide SNP genotypes for about 55% of the roughly 670 donors were used in a later genetic analysis, which treated that subset as a discovery cohort. All discovery cohort repertoires had been generated using a single sequencing platform. Class I and class II HLA loci were covered by the typing at four-digit resolution. The number of typed donors differed by locus: roughly 629-640 for A, B, C, DRB1 and DQB1; approximately 540 for DQA1; over 600 for DPA1; and around 470 for DPB1. Several DR-DQ haplotypes were treated as single units for association and clustering because of strong linkage in the cohort. On average, around 200,000 unique TCR beta nucleotide sequences were sequenced per donor among about 400 genotyped donors of the cohort, with roughly 18% of those sequences being non-productive. What the authors observed across the whole study: Compared with the approximately 600-donor mean, donors in an Asian-associated ancestry cluster had fewer N-insertions in productive TCRs, according to a later genetic analysis. A later analysis reported that several top co-occurrence clusters appeared linked to parvovirus B19, influenza, CMV and Epstein-Barr virus. Because some donors lacked HLA typing at each locus, the association tests relied only on the typed subset. In a later analysis, around 17,000 TCR beta sequences were associated with specific HLA alleles at a false discovery rate of 0.05. In an earlier analysis of some 500 of the donors, most TCR beta V segments were observed in productive rearrangements about 87% or about 30% of the time, broadly matching IMGT annotations. Linkage disequilibrium might explain the correlated functional status among segregating V segments, but an unknown experimental factor could not be excluded. A later analysis found that most CMV-associated TCR beta chains appeared HLA-restricted, with HLA associations seemingly driven largely by CMV exposure. The study listed 150 to 200 TCR beta chains as associated with cytomegalovirus. Three of the identified cytomegalovirus-associated TCR beta chains were confirmed in vitro to be specific for cytomegalovirus antigens. A further reported finding was that TCR beta sequences accurately predicted the HLA-A and HLA-B alleles for most subjects in the first cohort. The classifier was reported to diagnose cytomegalovirus status with high specificity and sensitivity in both the original cohort and the validation cohort. Because counts were too low, roughly 16 rarely observed V segments, including chromosome 9 orphons, were left out of the earlier analysis of some 600 of the donors. The only immune exposure information available for the cohort was CMV serostatus. In a later analysis, TCR association rates were found to vary across HLA loci, with the most associated TCRs seen for DRB1 alleles and the fewest for HLA-C alleles. Some IMGT-functional V segments, including TRBV6-2 and TRBV6-3, could not be distinguished by the 87-base-pair reads and were therefore excluded. Assigning TCR associations to individual alleles was difficult when HLA alleles, especially DR and DQ, strongly co-occurred. Presence/absence analyses assumed roughly uniform sequencing depth across donors, an assumption that may not hold. In a later analysis, HLA-associated TCR beta chains were found to be more clonally expanded and to have lower generation probabilities than equally common non-associated chains. In a later genetic analysis, a missense DCLRE1C variant was associated with V-gene and J-gene trimming of TCR beta chains, and the association was replicated in an independent cohort. Most TCR sequences were seen in very few donors, while some public TCRs were found in many individuals. The authors suggested that the approach could potentially be extended to other disease states and immunological phenotypes. This cohort had only TCR beta chains sequenced, and the lack of alpha or paired-chain data limited which features could be detected. A cluster of highly shared sequence variants was judged likely to be a technical artifact of the sequencing pipeline.

Regarding this clone: It lacks a known antigen. Base qualities are not recorded, but no much larger clone differs from it by a single base.

The CDR3 has 12 amino acids, counting the end cysteine and phenylalanine. Only CDR3 DNA remains: 36 bases, in frame from the first base. According to the germline V gene, CDR1 reads SQVTM and CDR2 reads ANQGSEA. V is clipped by 7 bases and J by 1 base, and the sequence between their germline boundaries is 10 bases long. The cohort comprised fewer than 750 healthy bone marrow donors. Cohort members were all nominally healthy when sampled, although unrecorded immune exposures were likely present. The donor was CMV seronegative and belonged to the group of 352 seronegative cohort members. Each donor provided a peripheral blood sample, and peripheral blood mononuclear cells were used for TCR beta sequencing. The Qiagen DNeasy Blood Extraction Kit was used to extract genomic DNA from the blood cell samples. Library method: the immunoSEQ multiplex PCR assay. The multiplex PCR relied on a mix of 60 forward primers for TCR Vbeta segments and 13 reverse primers for TCR Jbeta segments. Amplification of the CDR3 region of rearranged TCR beta genes was performed with a multiplex PCR assay on genomic DNA. On the Illumina HiSeq System, the amplified TCR beta libraries were sequenced as 87-base-pair reads. The paper's data handling went like this. A later analysis tallied 75 million to 95 million unique TCR beta chains across the 650 to 750 repertoires, and approximately 9.9 million of those chains were shared by two or more donors. To remove PCR and sequencing errors, raw reads were error-corrected and collapsed into unique sequences using a nearest-neighbor algorithm that merged closely related sequences. To assign V, D and J gene segments, CDR3 sequences were aligned to IMGT reference sequences. Each retained sequence needed at least a six-nucleotide match to both a V gene segment and a J gene segment. A rearrangement counted as productive if the CDR3 had no stop codons and remained in frame with V and J, and every other rearrangement counted as non-productive. CDR3 was defined by IMGT convention, running from the second conserved V-encoded cysteine to the conserved J-encoded phenylalanine. The earlier analysis of about 590 of the donors excluded sequences that lacked an unambiguous match to a single V gene segment. An earlier analysis of a few hundred of the donors classified V segments as functional when productive rearrangements were above 56.7% and as segregating when the standard deviation between donors was above 5%. A statistical classification framework was developed to diagnose cytomegalovirus status using the catalog of TCR beta chain sequences. V and J gene assignment, in a later analysis, came from comparing TCR nucleotide sequences with IMGT/GENE-DB human TR gene sequences. Using the TCRdist pipeline, a later analysis assigned CDR3 sequences along with most-parsimonious VDJ recombination scenarios. In a later analysis, each TCR beta chain was defined by its CDR3 amino acid sequence together with its V-gene family, and reads lacking a unique V-gene family were excluded. To address suspected cross-contamination and a sequencing artifact, a later analysis removed approximately 590 highly shared, low-generation-probability nucleotide sequences. In a later analysis, a clonal expansion index was calculated for each public chain from normalized within-repertoire ranks of inferred template counts. In a later analysis, generation probabilities were computed with a VDJ recombination model fitted to out-of-frame rearrangements, and the resulting probabilities were checked against IGoR. In a later analysis, hypergeometric tests were used to score TCR-TCR, TCR-HLA and TCR-CMV co-occurrence, with a repertoire-size bias correction applied to TCR pairs. False discovery rates were estimated in a later analysis by permuting HLA or CMV assignments 20 times. In a later analysis, co-occurring TCRs were grouped using DBSCAN, with TCRdist sequence similarity added in when clustering inside HLA-allele-positive subsets. Co-occurrence clustering excluded repertoires with fewer than 30,000 or more than 120,000 public chains, plus five with anomalous nucleotide sharing. Drawn from immuneACCESS, this table holds only the in-frame rearrangements with V and J called that TCRdb kept. Clones are partly lost; checked studies trace under half to an unresolved V gene and leave the rest unexplained. The V and J calls and clone size are taken from that table; D and trimming were inferred from the DNA. In all, the sample holds roughly 190,000 clones, and 65% to 85% of those were seen once. About 3.8% of the sample rests with the top ten.

The chain employs TRBV29-1 and TRBJ1-1, and TRBD1 may be the D gene, going by 5 matching bases. The TCR comes from a middle-aged man in good health and CMV-seronegative. The sequencing sample was made of PBMCs. The DNA reads as follows: TGCAGCGCCGACGGGGGGAACACTGAAGCTTTCTTT. This encodes CSADGGNTEAFF.